The 26 T cell receptor beta chains below all came from one sample that was sequenced in a study of molecular identifiers for immune sequencing clone quantification (dated by TCRdb to 2016 to 2019). Library preparation was by PCR. The data were produced on an Illumina HiSeq 4000. TCRdb reprocessing: public reads trimmed at Q25 with fastp, clones called with MiXCR, in-frame beta chains kept. When rows share a CDR3 protein, they turn into one entry using the most common DNA and genes. The sample profile shows approximately 63,000 distinct CDR3 sequences; around 19% of them were found once. Approximately 1.5% of the sample is taken by the ten largest. The specimen was naive CD8+ T cells from blood, with Jurkat cell RNA spiked in. The cell subset or site label of this sample denotes: FACS-sorted CD8+CD4-CCR7+CD45RA+ naive T cells. These TCRs come from a human donor in good health. Some libraries in this study had Jurkat cell RNA spiked in.

The CDR3 coding sequence is TGTGCCAGCAGGGAGTCCCCCGGAGACAACTATGGCTACACCTTC. Translating gives CASRESPGDNYGYTF. The chain combines TRBV2 with TRBJ1-2; no clear D gene. The CDR3 has 15 residues. V lost 6 bases, J lost 2 bases, and 16 bases lay in between. Germline V gene data show CDR1 as SNHLY and CDR2 as FYNNEI.

This clonotype was counted at least ten times. The chain recombines TRBV29-1 with TRBJ2-2; D gene unclear. The V and J ends lost 4 bases and 4 bases respectively, with 7 bases between them. The CDR3 has 12 amino acids. Germline-derived CDR1 and CDR2 are SQVTM and ANQGSEA. CDR3 protein: CSVVWGTGELFF. DNA for the CDR3: TGCAGCGTTGTTTGGGGCACCGGGGAGCTGTTTTTT.

This clonotype came up many times. The genes are TRBV30 and TRBJ2-1; the D is unclear. CDR3 size: 11 residues. CDR1 and CDR2 from the germline V gene are GTSNPN and SVGIG (reference sequence). The germline V and J ends were trimmed by 2 bases and 8 bases, with 7 bases remaining between them. The CDR3 DNA reads as TGTGCCTGGAGTAGTGGTTATGAGCAGTTCTTC. Amino acids: CAWSSGYEQFF.

This clonotype was recorded many times. The rearrangement uses TRBV7-9 and TRBJ1-1; D is uncertain. This CDR3 region has 14 residues. V lost 1 base and J lost 1, with 7 bases in between. The germline V gene has CDR1 SEHNR and CDR2 FQNEAQ (reference sequence). This CDR3 is CASSLGTGNTEAFF. For the CDR3, the DNA is TGTGCCAGCAGCTTAGGCACGGGGAACACTGAAGCTTTCTTT.

Many counts were recorded for this clonotype. V gene TRBV11-2 combines with J gene TRBJ2-7, with 8 bases fitting TRBD2. J lost 0 bases, V lost 4 bases, and 8 bases had no gene match. CDR1 is SGHAT, CDR2 FQNNGV, per germline. CDR3 size: 16 residues. The CDR3 region is CASSSPLGLGSYEQYF. The CDR3 region has the DNA TGTGCCAGCAGCTCCCCCTTGGGACTAGGCTCCTACGAGCAGTACTTC.

This clonotype was counted ten times or more. V gene TRBV27 combines with J gene TRBJ2-3; 7 positions match TRBD2. The CDR3 is 16 amino acids. The V and J ends lost 0 bases and 1 base, in that order; junction bases with no gene match: 4. Germline CDR1 reads MNHEY; CDR2 reads SMNVEV (reference sequence). The CDR3 DNA follows: TGTGCCAGCAGTTTATCTCCAGCGGGACGCACAGATACGCAGTATTTT. Translation: CASSLSPAGRTDTQYF.

About this clonotype itself: This may arise from a read error, as a much more abundant clone is one base away. This chain connects TRBV25-1 to TRBJ2-1, with unresolved D. The CDR3 has 12 residues. CDR1 is MGHDK and CDR2 is SYGVNS in the germline V gene. Here the CDR3 reads CASSEYVDEQLF. For the CDR3, the DNA is TGTGCCAGCAGTGAATACGTTGATGAGCAGCTCTTC.

This clonotype was seen repeatedly, ten times or more. The chain joins TRBV4-1 to TRBJ2-7; possibly TRBD1 for D (6 bases). The V gene's germline CDR1 is MGHRA and CDR2 YSYEKL. The CDR3 runs 14 residues. V lost 4 bases, J lost 3 bases, and 13 bases lay in between. The CDR3 region is CASSLVTGSYEQYF. CDR3 DNA sequence: TGCGCCAGCAGCCTCGTCACAGGGAGCTACGAGCAGTACTTC.

This clonotype appeared a few times. The rearrangement uses TRBV11-1 and TRBJ1-2, with 9 bases identical to TRBD1. Germline trimming cut 5 bases from V and 4 bases from J; bases unmatched to any gene: 5. Germline values: CDR1 SGHAT, CDR2 FQDESV (reference sequence). This CDR3 is built from 14 residues. The CDR3 sequence is CASSHGTGSYGYTF. In nucleotides, the CDR3 is TGTGCCAGCAGCCACGGGACAGGGAGCTATGGCTACACCTTC.

This clonotype was observed at least ten times. The V and J genes are TRBV7-9 and TRBJ1-4; 8 bases line up with TRBD1. The CDR3 spans 14 residues. Germline V lookup: CDR1 SEHNR, CDR2 FQNEAQ (reference sequence). The ends lost 7 bases at V and 3 bases at J; junction bases unmatched: 4. CDR3 DNA sequence: TGTGCCAGCACAACGGACAGGGCTAATGAAAAACTGTTTTTT. Encoded protein: CASTTDRANEKLFF.

This clonotype was seen repeatedly, ten times or more. The chain has TRBV13 and TRBJ2-1, with a tentative D call TRBD2 (6 bases). CDR1 PRHDT and CDR2 FYEKMQ come from the germline V gene (reference sequence). Trimming took 5 bases from V and 2 from J, leaving 22 bases between them. The CDR3 is 18 residues long. The CDR3, as DNA: TGTGCCAGCAGCCTGGGGAGAACTTGGGAGGAAACCTACAATGAGCAGTTCTTC. Its protein product is CASSLGRTWEETYNEQFF.

This clonotype was counted many times. V and J are TRBV29-1 and TRBJ2-1, with D possibly matching TRBD2 (5 bases). V was pared by 2 bases and J by 5 bases, with 19 bases between. This CDR3 region has 16 residues. The V gene's germline CDR1 is SQVTM and CDR2 ANQGSEA. CDR3 region: CSVELLLGSPNNEQFF. The CDR3 region has the DNA TGCAGCGTTGAATTGTTACTAGGCAGCCCAAACAATGAGCAGTTCTTC.

This clonotype showed up many times. V is TRBV7-9 and J is TRBJ2-5; TRBD2 aligns across 7 bases. CDR3 length equals 15 residues. V was pared by 5 bases and J by 5 bases, with 11 bases of the junction left unmatched. Germline CDR1 SEHNR, CDR2 FQNEAQ (reference sequence). The CDR3 protein is CASSPGLRGGETQYF. The CDR3 DNA sequence: TGTGCCAGCAGCCCGGGATTGAGGGGAGGGGAGACCCAGTACTTC.

This clonotype was detected only a few times. V and J are TRBV27 and TRBJ2-2; D call uncertain. The CDR3 loop spans 12 amino acids. Germline assignment: CDR1 MNHEY and CDR2 SMNVEV (reference sequence). The V and J ends lost 4 bases and 4 bases respectively, with 4 bases between them. CDR3 nucleotide sequence: TGTGCCAGCAGTTGGGGCACCGGGGAGCTGTTTTTT. It codes for CASSWGTGELFF.

In this sample, this clonotype turned up many times. CDR3 in DNA: TGTGCCAGCAGCTTCTTGGGGGGGATCTCCTACAATGAGCAGTTCTTC. Its translation: CASSFLGGISYNEQFF. The genes are TRBV7-2 and TRBJ2-1, with 7 bases identical to TRBD2. Germline V gene lookup returns CDR1 SGHTA and CDR2 FQGNSA. The CDR3 spans 16 residues. The V segment lost 3 bases and the J segment 0 bases; nucleotides outside the gene matches: 5.

This clonotype was seen at least ten times. This chain links TRBV29-1 with TRBJ2-1; 8 bases agree with TRBD1. V was clipped by 4 bases and J by 1 base; unmatched bases: 3. CDR1 is SQVTM and CDR2 is ANQGSEA in the germline V gene. The CDR3 extends over 14 amino acids. The CDR3 DNA follows: TGCAGCGTTGTGGGACAGGTTTCCTACAATGAGCAGTTCTTC. This encodes CSVVGQVSYNEQFF.

There are many counts of this clonotype. The chain couples TRBV28 to TRBJ2-1, with 7 bases aligning to TRBD2. The germline V gene has CDR1 MDHEN and CDR2 SYDVKM. Germline trimming cut 5 bases from V and 5 bases from J; bases unmatched to any gene: 6. CDR3 length equals 14 residues. CDR3 sequence reads: CASSILGTNNEQFF. The CDR3 nucleotides read TGTGCCAGCAGTATTCTCGGGACTAACAATGAGCAGTTCTTC.

This clonotype has only a few counts. The V call is TRBV11-2, the J call TRBJ2-1; no clear D gene. The germline CDR1 and CDR2 sequences are SGHAT and FQNNGV. CDR3 length: 16 amino acids. Trimming removed 0 bases at V and 4 bases at J, with 13 bases between. CDR3 nucleotide sequence: TGTGCCAGCAGCTTAGATCATAACGGGTATTACAATGAGCAGTTCTTC. It translates to CASSLDHNGYYNEQFF.

V usage is TRBV7-2 and J usage is TRBJ2-1, with D hard to call. The CDR3 totals 16 residues. V lost 5 bases, J lost 3 bases, and 17 bases lay in between. CDR1 is SGHTA and CDR2 is FQGNSA in the germline V gene. The CDR3 loop reads CASSTVGGIHYNEQFF. In DNA form, the CDR3 reads TGTGCCAGCAGCACCGTGGGTGGTATCCACTACAATGAGCAGTTCTTC.

For this clonotype: The germline gene is not matched at one end of the junction; a read error may be the cause. This sequence joins TRBV20-1 and TRBJ2-1; D gene unclear. The CDR3 runs to 12 residues. Germline V gene data show CDR1 as DFQATT and CDR2 as SNEGSKA (reference sequence). CDR3 in amino acids: CCAERSYNEQFF. CDR3 nucleotides: TGTTGTGCGGAGCGCTCCTACAATGAGCAGTTCTTC.

This clonotype was seen repeatedly, ten times or more. The CDR3 loop is CAIGTGSTDTQYF. The CDR3 region has the DNA TGTGCCATCGGGACAGGAAGCACAGATACGCAGTATTTT. The gene calls are TRBV25-1 and TRBJ2-3; TRBD1 matches at 8 bases. The germline V gene has CDR1 MGHDK and CDR2 SYGVNS. Trimming at V came to 10 bases and at J to 0 bases, leaving 3 bases not matched to a gene. The CDR3 has 13 residues.

There are a few counts of this clonotype. The rearrangement links TRBV30 to TRBJ2-2; D not certain. CDR1 is GTSNPN, CDR2 SVGIG, per germline (reference sequence). CDR3 length equals 12 residues. Deletions cut 5 bases from V and 7 bases from J, with 11 bases between. The CDR3 protein is CAWAPRYGELFF. Here the CDR3 DNA reads TGTGCCTGGGCCCCCCGGTACGGGGAGCTGTTTTTT.

This clonotype has more than one count but fewer than ten. The chain combines TRBV7-2 with TRBJ1-1; D might be TRBD1 (5 bases). Germline assignment: CDR1 SGHTA and CDR2 FQGNSA. This CDR3 comprises 14 residues. Trimming cost V 8 bases and J 4 bases, with 17 bases left between them. The CDR3 here is CASEQEGIGTEAFF. The CDR3, as DNA: TGTGCCAGCGAACAGGAAGGGATTGGCACTGAAGCTTTCTTT.

This clonotype turned up a few times. V is TRBV5-1 and J is TRBJ1-2; tentatively, D is TRBD1 (5 bases). The germline V and J ends were trimmed by 1 base and 3 bases, with 13 bases remaining between them. Per the germline V gene, CDR1 is SGHRS and CDR2 is YFSETQ. This CDR3 region has 15 residues. CDR3 protein: CASSLMVGVDYGYTF. CDR3 sequence (DNA): TGCGCCAGCAGCTTGATGGTGGGGGTGGACTATGGCTACACCTTC.

Details on this clonotype: A read error is possible here, since a much larger clone lies one base away. The V call is TRBV19, the J call TRBJ2-7; maybe TRBD1 (5 bases). From germline, CDR1 is LNHDA and CDR2 SQIVND (reference sequence). V lost 1 base, J lost 3 bases, and 10 bases lay in between. The CDR3 consists of 14 residues. For the CDR3, the DNA is TGTGCCAGTAGTATAGGGGGCAGCCACTACGAGCAGTACTTC. It codes for CASSIGGSHYEQYF.

This clonotype was detected ten times or more. The gene calls are TRBV5-1 and TRBJ2-7; TRBD1 matches 7 bases. The junction had 5 bases not matched to a gene; V was cut back by 2 bases and J by 6 bases. The CDR3 is 13 amino acids. Germline values: CDR1 SGHRS, CDR2 YFSETQ. The CDR3 reads CASSLGQEGEQYF. CDR3 sequence (DNA): TGCGCCAGCAGCTTAGGACAGGAAGGCGAGCAGTACTTC.